This record concerns one TCR beta chain sequence. As yet, its antigen is unknown. This sample was included in a study of vaccination effects on CD4 cells after COVID-19. At the level of the study: Each participant received a vaccine that was either BNT162b2 or mRNA-1273, given as two doses.

Whole-study findings and limits: Clones arising from infection and from vaccination showed marked clonal contraction late after vaccination.

Trimming removed 3 bases at V and 7 bases at J, with 19 bases between. The CDR3 contains 16 residues. CDR1 is SGHTS, CDR2 YDEGEE, per germline. Antigen-specific CD4+ T cell clonotypes were called by their expansion after viral peptide-pool culture in ViraFEST. Cultured cells yielded isolated CD4+ T cells after nine to ten days. Vaccinees lacked prior SARS-CoV-2 infection and tested negative for nucleocapsid antibodies. Wells containing two million PBMC each were cultured with 9 to 10 IU/ml IL-2 and around 10 ug/ml peptides. Half-medium replacement with IL-2 medium occurred on days 3 and 7. Clones were sequenced by immunoSEQ multiplex PCR, and TCRdb holds only the in-frame ones, with some missing. The sample has about 63,000 clones, 70% to 85% seen once; the top ten hold less than 4%.

This chain connects TRBV5-8 to TRBJ2-2; perhaps D is TRBD1 or TRBD2 (5 bases each). The sequence came from a human donor who received a COVID-19 vaccine. The specimen was CD4+ T cells from PBMCs cultured with HCoV-OC43 spike peptides, collected before COVID-19 vaccination. Documented subset: HCoV-OC43 spike overlapping peptide pool stimulation. The chain's CDR3 is CASSYTGTRTLGELFF. As DNA, the CDR3 is TGTGCCAGCAGCTATACCGGGACCCGAACTCTCGGGGAGCTGTTTTTT.